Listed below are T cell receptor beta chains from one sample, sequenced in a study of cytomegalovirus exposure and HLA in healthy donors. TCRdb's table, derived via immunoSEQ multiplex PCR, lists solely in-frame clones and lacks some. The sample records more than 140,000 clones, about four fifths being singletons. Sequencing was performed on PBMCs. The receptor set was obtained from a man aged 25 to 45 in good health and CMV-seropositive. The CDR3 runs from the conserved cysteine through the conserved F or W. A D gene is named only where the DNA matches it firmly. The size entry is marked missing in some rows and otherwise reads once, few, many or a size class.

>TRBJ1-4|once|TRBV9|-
TGTGCCAGCAGCGCGGGACTTCAGAGTAATGAAAAACTGTTTTTT
CASSAGLQSNEKLFF
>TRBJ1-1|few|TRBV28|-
TGTGCCAGCAGTTCCCCAGGGAAGGCTGAAGCTTTCTTT
CASSSPGKAEAFF
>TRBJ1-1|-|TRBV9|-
TGTGCCAGCAGCGTACATAGGACGGGGAACTCTGAGGCTTTCTTT
CASSVHRTGNSEAFF
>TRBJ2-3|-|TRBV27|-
TGTGCCAGCAGGACGGGGGGCCGAGGGGATACGCAGTATTTT
CASRTGGRGDTQYF
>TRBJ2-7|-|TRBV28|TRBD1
TGTGCCAGCAGTTTAAAGGCAGGGGGCACGTACGAGCAGTACTTC
CASSLKAGGTYEQYF
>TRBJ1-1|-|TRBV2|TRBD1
TGTGCCAGCAGCCCAGGGGGTTATTACACTGAAGCTTTCTTT
CASSPGGYYTEAFF
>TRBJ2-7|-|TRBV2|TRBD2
TGTGCCAGCACCCAAACTAGCGGGGGGGAGCAGTACTTC
CASTQTSGGEQYF
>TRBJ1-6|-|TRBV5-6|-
TGTGCCAGCAGCTTGAGGGGAAGCATGAATTCACCCCTCCACTTT
CASSLRGSMNSPLHF
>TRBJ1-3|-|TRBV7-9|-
TGTGCCAGCAGTTTAATTGGCTTCTCTGGAAACACCATATATTTT
CASSLIGFSGNTIYF
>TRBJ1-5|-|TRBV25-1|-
TGTGCCAGCAGTGGACCAGGTGTTGGGAATCAGCCCCAGCATTTT
CASSGPGVGNQPQHF
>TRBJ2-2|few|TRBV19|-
TGTGCCAGTAGTGAAACGGGATGGGGGGAGCTGTTTTTT
CASSETGWGELFF
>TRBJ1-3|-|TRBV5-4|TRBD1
TGTGCCAGCAGCTCCCCCCGGGACAGGGGGACTGGAAACACCATATATTTT
CASSSPRDRGTGNTIYF
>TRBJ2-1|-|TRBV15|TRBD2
TGTGCCACCAGTTGGGGGACTAGCGCTTCCTACAATGAGCAGTTCTTC
CATSWGTSASYNEQFF
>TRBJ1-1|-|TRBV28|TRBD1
TGTGCCAGCAGAGTAACAGGGGGCCCGAACACTGAAGCTTTCTTT
CASRVTGGPNTEAFF
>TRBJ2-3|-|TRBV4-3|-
TGCGCCAGCAGCCAAGATCCACAGCCTACAGATACGCAGTATTTT
CASSQDPQPTDTQYF
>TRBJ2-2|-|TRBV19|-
TGTGCCCCAGTAAATGCGGTAGGCGGGGAGCTGTTTTTT
CAPVNAVGGELFF
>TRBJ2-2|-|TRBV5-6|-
TGTGCCAGCAGCCCGACAAGGAACACCGGGGAGCTGTTTTTT
CASSPTRNTGELFF
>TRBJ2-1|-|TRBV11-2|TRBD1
TGTGCCAGCAGCGCGAGGACGGGGACAGGGGCTTCTGAGCAGTTCTTC
CASSARTGTGASEQFF
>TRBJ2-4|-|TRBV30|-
TGTGCCTGGAGTATACAGGGGAGGTTGGGCAAAAACAGTCAGTACTTC
CAWSIQGRLGKNSQYF
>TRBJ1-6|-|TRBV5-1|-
TGCGCCAGCAGCCGATGGGGCGCAGATAATTCACCCCTCCACTTT
CASSRWGADNSPLHF
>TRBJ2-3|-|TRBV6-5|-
TGTGCCAGCAGTTACTCTACGAGCCCGTCGCAGTATTTT
CASSYSTSPSQYF
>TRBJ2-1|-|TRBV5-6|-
TGTGCCAGCAGCTTGCACGGGTCTCTGTACAATGAGCAGTTCTTC
CASSLHGSLYNEQFF
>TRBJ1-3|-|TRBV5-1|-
TGCGCCAGCAGCCTCTCATCGGACAGCTCTGGAAACACCATATATTTT
CASSLSSDSSGNTIYF
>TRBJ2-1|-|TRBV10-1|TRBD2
TGCGCCAGCGGGACTAGCGGGAGGGGGGGCTCCTACAATGAGCAGTTCTTC
CASGTSGRGGSYNEQFF
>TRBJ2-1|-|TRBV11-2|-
TGTGCCAGCAGCCTAGAAACTAGTTGGTCGGTCTTC
CASSLETSWSVF
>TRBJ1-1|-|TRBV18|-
TGTGCCAGCTCACCCGCTGAGAGGGTAGAAGCTTTCTTT
CASSPAERVEAFF
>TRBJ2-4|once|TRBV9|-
TGTGCCAGCAGCGTAGATGCGGGGCCGGAAAACATTCAGTACTTC
CASSVDAGPENIQYF
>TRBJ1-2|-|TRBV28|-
TGTGCCAGCAGTTCCCGTATCAGGGTGGTGTCGTATGGCTACACCTTC
CASSSRIRVVSYGYTF
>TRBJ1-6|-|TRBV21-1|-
TGTGCCAGCAGCACAAGCCCCCAGGTATGTTGGACAAATTCACCCCTCCACTTT
CASSTSPQVCWTNSPLHF
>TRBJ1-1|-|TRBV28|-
TGTGCCAGCACTATCAGCCAGGGGAACACTGAAGCTTTCTTT
CASTISQGNTEAFF
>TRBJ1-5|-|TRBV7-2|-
TGTGCCAGCAGCTTAGGTTTTCGGGGAGATCAGCCCCAGCATTTT
CASSLGFRGDQPQHF
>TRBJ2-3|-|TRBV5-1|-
TGCGCCAGCAGTTTTAACCGAAAGAGAGATACGCAGTATTTT
CASSFNRKRDTQYF
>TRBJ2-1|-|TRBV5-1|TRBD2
TGCGCCAGCAGTCAGGGAATTAGCGGGAGGGCCCCAGGTGAGCAGTTCTTC
CASSQGISGRAPGEQFF
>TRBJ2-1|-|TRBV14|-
TGTGCCAGCAGCCCCCTGACTCAGAGCTCCTACGAGCAGTTCTTC
CASSPLTQSSYEQFF
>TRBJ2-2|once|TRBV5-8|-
TGTGCCAGCAGCTTGGCGTTCTCGGCAGGGGTGAACGCCGGGGAGCTGTTTTTT
CASSLAFSAGVNAGELFF
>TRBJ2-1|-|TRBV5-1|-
TGCGCCAGCAGGTTCTTGGGGGCGATTGGGAATGAGCAGTTCTTC
CASRFLGAIGNEQFF
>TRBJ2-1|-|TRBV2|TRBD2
TGTGCCAGCAGTAGACTAGCGGGAACGTACAATGAGCAGTTCTTC
CASSRLAGTYNEQFF
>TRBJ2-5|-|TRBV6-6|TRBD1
TGTGCCAGCAGTTCTGGACAGGGATTTGTTGAGACCCAGTACTTC
CASSSGQGFVETQYF
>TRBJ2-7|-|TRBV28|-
TGTGCCAGCAGTTTAGAGAGCGCGGCAGGGGACGAGCAGTACTTC
CASSLESAAGDEQYF
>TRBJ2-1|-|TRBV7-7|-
TGTGCCAGCAGCTTTAAGGCGGGCAATGAGCAGTTCTTC
CASSFKAGNEQFF
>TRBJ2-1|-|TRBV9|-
TGTGCCAGCAGCCCTCGACTCCTCAGCTCCTACAATGAGCAGTTCTTC
CASSPRLLSSYNEQFF
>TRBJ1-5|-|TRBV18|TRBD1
TGTGCCAGCTCACCCCAGGGGGCCAATCAGCCCCAGCATTTT
CASSPQGANQPQHF
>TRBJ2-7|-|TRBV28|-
TGTGCCAGCAGGCCGGGGGAAGGTTCTATACCTTCCTACGAGCAGTACTTC
CASRPGEGSIPSYEQYF
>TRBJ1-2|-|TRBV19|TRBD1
TGTGCCAGTAGGATGGGACAGAAACCAAACTATGGCTACACCTTC
CASRMGQKPNYGYTF
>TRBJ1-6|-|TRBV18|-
TGTGCCAGCTCTCCCGGGCGGGGCCCCTCACCCCTCCACTTT
CASSPGRGPSPLHF
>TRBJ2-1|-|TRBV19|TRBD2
TGTGCCAGTAGAAGACGGACTAGCGGGAGTAACAATGAGCAGTTCTTC
CASRRRTSGSNNEQFF
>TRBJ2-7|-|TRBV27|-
TGTGCCAGCGCATCCGCTCGGGGCGAGCAGTACTTC
CASASARGEQYF
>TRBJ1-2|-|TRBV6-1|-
TGTGCCAGCAACTTAAGGGGCGCGCATGGCTACACCTTC
CASNLRGAHGYTF
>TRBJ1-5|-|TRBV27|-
TGTGCCAGCAGTTTAGGGACTGATCAGCCCCAGCATTTT
CASSLGTDQPQHF
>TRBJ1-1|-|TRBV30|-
TGTGCCTCGATTGTCCGGGGATGGGATCGAGCTTTCTTT
CASIVRGWDRAFF
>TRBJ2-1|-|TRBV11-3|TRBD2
TGTGCCAGCAGCTCGCCTAGCGGGAACTCCAATGAGCAGTTCTTC
CASSSPSGNSNEQFF
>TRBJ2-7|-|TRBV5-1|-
TGCGCCAGCAGCCTGGACGGACTTTCCTACGAGCAGTACTTC
CASSLDGLSYEQYF
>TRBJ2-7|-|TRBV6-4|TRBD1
TGTGCCAGCAGTGAAGCCTCGGGACAGAGCTACGAGCAGTACTTC
CASSEASGQSYEQYF
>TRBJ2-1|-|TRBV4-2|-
TGTGCCAGCAGCCACTCATTATTGGGGGGATCTCCCTACAATGAGCAGTTCTTC
CASSHSLLGGSPYNEQFF
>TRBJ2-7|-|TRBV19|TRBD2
TGTGCCAGTAGTATGCGGTACCTAACGGGGGGAGAGTACGAGCAGTACTTC
CASSMRYLTGGEYEQYF